This T cell receptor beta chain was identified in a study of cytomegalovirus exposure and HLA in healthy donors. V was clipped by 7 bases and J by 2 bases; unmatched bases: 8. From germline, CDR1 is MDHEN and CDR2 SYDVKM. The CDR3 runs to 14 residues. PCR was performed using 60 Vbeta and 13 Jbeta primers. Assay: immunoSEQ multiplex PCR; the TCRdb copy retains only in-frame clones and omits some. The data show around 100,000 clones, with 65% to 80% seen just once and 10% to 13% held by the top ten. This clone was counted a few times. The V gene is TRBV28, the J gene TRBJ2-7; 7 nucleotides line up with TRBD1. The sequencing input was PBMCs. The sequence was obtained from a woman aged 18-29 years in good health and CMV-seropositive. The CDR3 DNA reads as TGTGCCAGCACCCATGGGACAGTGACCTACGAGCAGTACTTC. This gives the protein CASTHGTVTYEQYF.